This T cell receptor (beta chain) was identified in a study of blood T cell repertoires in COVID-19. Whole-study context: In each case, the material was cDNA or gDNA derived from T cells, B-cell-depleted T cells, or PBMCs.

Repertoires were generated with immunoSEQ multiplex PCR, while TCRdb's copy carries only in-frame clones and drops some. The sample yields roughly 90,000 clones, about 85% seen once. This CDR3 contains 14 residues. Trimming pared 4 bases from V and 5 bases from J, leaving 12 bases between. CDR1 is SGHDT, CDR2 YYEEEE, per germline. Sequences were obtained from peripheral blood. V and J are TRBV5-6 and TRBJ1-4, with D possibly matching TRBD1 (5 bases). This receptor was identified in a human donor in a cohort sampled during active COVID-19. The CDR3 sequence is CASSETVLNEKLFF. The CDR3, as DNA: TGTGCCAGCAGCGAGACAGTGCTCAATGAAAAACTGTTTTTT.